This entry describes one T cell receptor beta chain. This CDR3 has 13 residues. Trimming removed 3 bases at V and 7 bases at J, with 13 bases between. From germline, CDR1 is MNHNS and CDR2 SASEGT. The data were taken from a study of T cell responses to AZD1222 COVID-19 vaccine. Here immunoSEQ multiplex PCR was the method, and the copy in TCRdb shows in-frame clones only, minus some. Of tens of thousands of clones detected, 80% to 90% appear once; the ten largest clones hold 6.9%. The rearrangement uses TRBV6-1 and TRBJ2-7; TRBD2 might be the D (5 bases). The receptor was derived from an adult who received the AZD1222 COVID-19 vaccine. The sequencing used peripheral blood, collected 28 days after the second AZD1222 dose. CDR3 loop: CASSDAGKREQYF. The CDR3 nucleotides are TGTGCCAGCAGTGACGCCGGGAAGAGGGAGCAGTACTTC.